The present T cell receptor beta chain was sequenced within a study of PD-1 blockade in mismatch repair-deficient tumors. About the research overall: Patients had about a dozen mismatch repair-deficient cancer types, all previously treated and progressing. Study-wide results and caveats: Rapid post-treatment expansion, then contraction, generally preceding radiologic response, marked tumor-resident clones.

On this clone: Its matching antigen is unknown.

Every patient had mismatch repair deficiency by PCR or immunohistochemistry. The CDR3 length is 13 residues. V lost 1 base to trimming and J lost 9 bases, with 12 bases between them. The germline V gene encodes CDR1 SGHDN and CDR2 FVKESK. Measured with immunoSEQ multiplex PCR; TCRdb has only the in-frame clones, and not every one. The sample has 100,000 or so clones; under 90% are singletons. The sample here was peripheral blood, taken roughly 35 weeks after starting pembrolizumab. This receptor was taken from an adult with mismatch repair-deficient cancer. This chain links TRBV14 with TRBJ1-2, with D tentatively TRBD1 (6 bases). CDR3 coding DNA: TGTGCCAGCAGCCAAGGCATCGGGGGCCGCTACACCTTC. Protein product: CASSQGIGGRYTF.